This TCR beta chain was recorded in a study of cytomegalovirus exposure and HLA in healthy donors. Study summary: A later analysis reported the 130 or so validation repertoires used the same platform as the approximately 700 first-cohort repertoires. Overall study results and limits: Cytomegalovirus-associated TCR beta chains were listed, numbering over 150. Accounts indicate the classifier identified cytomegalovirus status with strong specificity and sensitivity.

V was shortened by 3 bases and J by 0 bases, with 9 bases between the two germline ends. Germline-derived CDR1 and CDR2 are ENHRY and SYGVKD. The CDR3 covers 14 residues. As regards this clone: Its antigen remains unidentified.

The method was immunoSEQ multiplex PCR; TCRdb's version includes in-frame clones alone and lacks a portion of them. The table records about 79,000 clones, roughly 93% of them present only once. Separation from the roughly 670-subject first cohort characterized the roughly 130-subject validation cohort, to which the donors belonged. The chain is built from TRBV10-3 and TRBJ2-7, with D possibly being TRBD1 (5 bases). The receptor was isolated from a woman aged 30 to 39 in good health and CMV-seronegative. The sequencing input was PBMCs. CDR3 sequence reads: CAISDGQSSYEQYF. The CDR3 DNA follows: TGTGCCATCAGTGACGGACAAAGCTCCTACGAGCAGTACTTC.